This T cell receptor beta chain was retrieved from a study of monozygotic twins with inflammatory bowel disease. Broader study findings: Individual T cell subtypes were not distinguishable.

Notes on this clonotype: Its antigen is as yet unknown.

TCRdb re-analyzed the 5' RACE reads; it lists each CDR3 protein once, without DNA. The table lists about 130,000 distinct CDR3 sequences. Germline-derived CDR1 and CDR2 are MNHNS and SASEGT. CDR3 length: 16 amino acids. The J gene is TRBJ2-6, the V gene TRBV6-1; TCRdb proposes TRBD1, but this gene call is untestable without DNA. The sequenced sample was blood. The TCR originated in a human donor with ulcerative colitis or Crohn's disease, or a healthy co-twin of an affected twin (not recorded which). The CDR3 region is CASSRDRPSGANVLTF.